One TCR beta chain is described in this entry. Its antigen is not known. The data were taken from a study of cytotoxic CD8 clonotypes in ibrutinib-treated CLL. Study observations and caveats: Public clonotypes occurred uncommonly; on treatment, they contracted or remained stable.

Sequencing used immunoSEQ multiplex PCR; TCRdb keeps in-frame clones, though not all of them. The table lists under 200,000 clones, 81% of them singletons. CDR1 is MNHEY, CDR2 SMNVEV, per germline (reference sequence). The V gene end was trimmed by 6 bases and the J gene end by 3 bases; junction bases not matched to a gene: 7. This CDR3 is built from 14 residues. The V and J genes are TRBV27 and TRBJ2-7, with 8 bases identical to TRBD1. The source of this sequence is a human donor with chronic lymphocytic leukemia. This sample comprised PBMCs, obtained after 12 months of ibrutinib treatment. The CDR3 here is CASSLGQAHYEQYF. CDR3 coding DNA: TGTGCCAGCAGCCTGGGACAGGCGCACTACGAGCAGTACTTC.